This T cell receptor (beta chain) was sequenced during a study of T cells after yellow fever vaccination. In the study overall: The fractions with low cell numbers were processed using SMART-Seq v4 Ultra Low Input. Study-wide points: In post-booster samples, most primary-vaccination clones reappeared (just under 97% CD4, approximately 91% CD8). Researchers noted that a small share of clonotypes showed up in both CD4 and CD8 compartments.

V was pared by 4 bases and J by 1 base, with 14 bases between. The germline gives CDR1 SGHNT, CDR2 YYREEE (reference sequence). The CDR3 sequence is 15 residues long. This clonotype was picked up a small number of times. The antigen is not known. 5'RACE template switching produced TCR cDNA carrying a universal primer site and UMIs. MiXCR, applied by TCRdb to the 5' RACE reads, yields one record per CDR3 protein. The data hold under 600,000 distinct CDR3 sequences, with about 13% observed a single time. This receptor was taken from a man younger than 40 who received the YFV17D yellow fever vaccine. The material was PBMCs, obtained on the day of the yellow fever booster vaccination. The V gene is TRBV5-4, the J gene TRBJ2-5, with unresolved D. DNA of the CDR3: TGTGCCAGCAGCCTCCTGGCAGGCCGCCAAGAGACCCAGTACTTC. Protein sequence: CASSLLAGRQETQYF.